This TCR beta chain is from a study of regulatory T cells in long-lasting Graves disease. Building of the TCR beta libraries involved iRepertoire HTBI primers and Arm-PCR of CDR3 regions. Each CDR3 protein is one row after TCRdb ran MiXCR on the multiplex PCR reads. The data hold some 330,000 distinct CDR3 sequences, with 12% observed a single time. This clonotype was counted many times. Time point denoted: newly diagnosed GD, antithyroid drugs for less than 3 months. PBMC-extracted RNA yielded the TCR library. The data also belong to a second study, concerning T cells in Graves' hyperthyroidism and ophthalmopathy. This second study says: Across 18 months, stable Graves' hyperthyroidism was marked by no progression to ophthalmopathy.

The TCR sequence derives from a woman aged 18-35 years with Graves disease. This sample comprised peripheral blood mononuclear cells (PBMCs), obtained at new diagnosis, from a patient treated with antithyroid drugs.

The CDR3 nucleotides are TGTGCCAGCAGCCCCCTGGACGAAGATACGCAGTATTTT. Its protein is CASSPLDEDTQYF. The gene calls are TRBV7-3 and TRBJ2-3; D remains ambiguous. V was clipped by 5 bases and J by 5 bases, with 11 bases between them. Germline loops: CDR1 SGHTA, CDR2 FQGTGA. The CDR3 sequence is 13 residues long.